The present TCR beta chain was sequenced within a study of neurological immune-mediated disorders (dated by TCRdb to the late 2010s). In terms of the full investigation: Peripheral blood TCR-beta repertoires from HTLV-I-associated myelopathy (HAM/TSP) patients, multiple sclerosis patients and healthy controls were compared by UMI-based sequencing. The roughly 100 TCR-beta libraries covered PBMC samples along with longitudinal samples, technical triplicates, and paired sorted CD4+ and CD8+ T-cell subsets. The cohort was made up of some 70 subjects, consisting of some 14 HAM/TSP patients, about 34 multiple sclerosis patients and approximately 20 healthy controls.

This clonotype was observed many times. Which antigen it targets is not known. Base qualities were left out, and no much larger clone turns up one base away. Blood bank volunteers in Maryland, USA served as the healthy controls. Unsorted PBMC libraries were generated from 2 million PBMCs stored in RNAlater at -80 °C until RNA extraction. Peripheral blood underwent Ficoll-Hypaque density gradient centrifugation to isolate PBMCs, which were then cryopreserved in liquid nitrogen. The CDR3, from cysteine to phenylalanine, totals 15 residues. Only the CDR3 region is kept as DNA, spanning 45 bases read in frame from base 1. As encoded in the germline V gene (reference sequence), CDR1 is DFQATT while CDR2 is SNEGSKA. V is cut back by 4 bases and J by 0 bases, with 6 bases in the junction unmatched. Here is what the overall study found, with its caveats: The highest TCR clonal expansion was observed in HAM/TSP patients, whereas the lowest was observed in MS patients, even when compared with healthy controls. Expanded clones from different subjects shared no identical CDR3 amino acid sequences, which suggests that TCR-beta repertoires were private in all groups.

cDNA synthesis used template-switch 5'RACE with a primer carrying a 10-nucleotide random unique molecular identifier tagging each TCR transcript. Over 190 million TCR-beta sequences, covering 15-18 subjects, were produced in each sequencing run. The RNeasy kit was used for extraction of total RNA. The KAPA Real-time Library Amplification kit was used to amplify TCR-beta VDJ regions with primers targeting the TCR constant region and the 5'RACE anchor. Sample indexes and Illumina adaptors were added in a first PCR, and a second PCR then increased library yield. After Ampure bead purification, the roughly 650 bp TCR product was size-selected on a 2% E-gel SizeSelection system. Before pooling, library quality was checked on a Bioanalyzer, concentration was measured with Qubit, and libraries were quantified with the Kapa Library Quantification kit. An Illumina HiSeq 2500 was used to sequence the libraries paired-end at 2 x 150 bp. To increase sequence diversity, roughly 24-30% phiX was spiked into each library pool. The original methods were these. Quality-filtered reads were processed with the UMI-based MiGEC pipeline, which removed over 75% of raw TCR sequences during error correction. IMGT germline references were used for aligning VDJ genes, and each clonotype was defined as a unique CDR3 amino acid sequence together with its V-J genes. VDJtools evaluated clonal expansion, Shannon diversity and CDR3 relatedness (CalcPairwiseDistances, ClusterSamples); CLCbio workbench built phylogenetic trees. Using coefficient-of-variation modelling across technical triplicates, the study counted a clone as expanded if it had at least 8 unique UMIs. The public reads were reanalyzed by TCRdb: fastp trimming at Q25, MiXCR alignment, in-frame beta chains only. Identical CDR3 protein sequences are pooled into one entry, listed with their most common genes and DNA. TCRdb, not the authors, supplied the V and J calls. Recorded for this sample are tens of thousands of distinct CDR3 sequences; roughly 7% of them occurred a single time. The ten largest account for 4% to 5.5% of the sample.

The sequencing input was PBMCs. The rearranged segments are TRBV20-1 and TRBJ2-3, with 8 bases in between that match TRBD2. The TCR sequence derives from a woman in her thirties or forties in good health. DNA sequence: TGCAGTGCTAATTTAGCGGGGACTAGCACAGATACGCAGTATTTT. Its translation reads: CSANLAGTSTDTQYF.